The 5 T cell receptor beta chains below all came from one sample that was sequenced in a study of T cells after yellow fever vaccination. TCRdb recomputed calls from the 5' RACE reads with MiXCR, one row per CDR3 protein. The sample comprises 80,000 to 100,000 distinct CDR3 sequences, around 5.8% of which are singletons, and about 41% rests with the top ten. Sequenced here: CD8+ T cells sorted from PBMCs, sampled 10 days after the yellow fever booster vaccination. The receptors here all came from a man younger than 30 who received the YFV17D yellow fever vaccine.

This rearrangement joins TRBV4-1 to TRBJ2-3, with D hard to call. The CDR3 consists of 14 residues. Germline V CDR1 and CDR2: MGHRA, YSYEKL. V lost 6 bases, J lost 2 bases, and 12 bases lay in between. In nucleotides, the CDR3 is TGCGCCAGCAGACCGGCGAAGCTCACAGATACGCAGTATTTT. Translated, it gives CASRPAKLTDTQYF.

This clonotype was recorded a few times. The CDR3 loop reads CASSLAAGTGELFF. Written as DNA, the CDR3 is TGTGCCAGCAGCTTAGCTGCAGGCACCGGGGAGCTGTTTTTT. The V and J genes are TRBV7-2 and TRBJ2-2; D call uncertain. Germline lookup yields CDR1 SGHTA and CDR2 FQGNSA. The ends were cut back, 0 bases at V and 4 bases at J, with 6 bases in the middle. The CDR3 is made up of 14 amino acids.

This chain connects TRBV12-3 or TRBV12-4 to TRBJ2-5, with D perhaps matching TRBD2 (7 bases). With 6 bases removed from V and 2 bases from J, the gap between germline ends came to 16 bases. The CDR3 is made up of 15 amino acids. CDR3 sequence reads: CASSLSAGAQETQYF. The CDR3 nucleotides read TGTGCCAGCAGCTTATCCGCGGGGGCACAAGAGACCCAGTACTTC.

This clonotype was seen more than once but under ten times. CDR3 residues: CASRFGPGLSEETQYF. CDR3 coding DNA: TGTGCCAGCAGGTTCGGGCCGGGACTAAGTGAAGAGACCCAGTACTTC. The chain links TRBV5-4 to TRBJ2-5, with 7 bases aligning to TRBD2. Unmatched junction bases numbered 13, after V lost 5 bases and J lost 3 bases. This CDR3 comprises 16 residues. Germline V gene sequence: CDR1 SGHNT, CDR2 YYREEE (reference sequence).

This clonotype was seen ten or more times. V usage is TRBV7-8 and J usage is TRBJ1-4; D call uncertain. This CDR3 contains 15 residues. Germline V gene lookup returns CDR1 SGHVS and CDR2 FQNEAQ. V was trimmed by 4 bases and J by 0 bases, leaving 9 bases between them. This CDR3 is CASSSTGATNEKLFF. The CDR3 bases are TGTGCCAGCAGCTCTACCGGGGCAACTAATGAAAAACTGTTTTTT.